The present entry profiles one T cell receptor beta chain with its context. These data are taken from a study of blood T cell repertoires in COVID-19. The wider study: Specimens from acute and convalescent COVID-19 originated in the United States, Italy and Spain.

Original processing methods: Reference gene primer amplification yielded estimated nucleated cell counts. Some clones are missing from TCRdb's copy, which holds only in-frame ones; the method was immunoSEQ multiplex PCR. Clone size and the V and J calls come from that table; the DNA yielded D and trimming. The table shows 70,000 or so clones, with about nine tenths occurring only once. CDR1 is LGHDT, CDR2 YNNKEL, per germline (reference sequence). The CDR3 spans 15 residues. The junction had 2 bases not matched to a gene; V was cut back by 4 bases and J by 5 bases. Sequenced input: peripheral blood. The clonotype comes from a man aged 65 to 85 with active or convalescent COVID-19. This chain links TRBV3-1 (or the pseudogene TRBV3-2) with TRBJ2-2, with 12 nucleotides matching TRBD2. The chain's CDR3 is CASSRTSGVTGELFF. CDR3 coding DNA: TGTGCCAGCAGCCGGACTAGCGGGGTTACCGGGGAGCTGTTTTTT.